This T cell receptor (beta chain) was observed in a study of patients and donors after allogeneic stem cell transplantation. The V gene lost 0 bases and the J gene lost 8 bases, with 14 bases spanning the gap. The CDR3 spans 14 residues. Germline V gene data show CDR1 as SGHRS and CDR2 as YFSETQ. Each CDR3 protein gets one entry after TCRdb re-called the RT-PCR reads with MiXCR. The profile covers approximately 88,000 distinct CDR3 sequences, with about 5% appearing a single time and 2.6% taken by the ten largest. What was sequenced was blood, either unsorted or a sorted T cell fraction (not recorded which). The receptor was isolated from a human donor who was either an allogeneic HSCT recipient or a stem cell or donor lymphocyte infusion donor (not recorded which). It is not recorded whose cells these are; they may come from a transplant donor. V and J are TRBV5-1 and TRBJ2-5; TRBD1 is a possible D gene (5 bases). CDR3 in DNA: TGCGCCAGCAGCTTGGAGGCAACAAGGGGTACCCAGTACTTC. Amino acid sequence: CASSLEATRGTQYF.